The rows below give T cell receptor beta chains drawn from one sample of a study of T cell responses to AZD1222 COVID-19 vaccine. The protocol was immunoSEQ multiplex PCR, while the TCRdb copy is restricted to in-frame clones and leaves out a portion. The repertoire holds 90,000 to 130,000 clones, about 95% seen once, with approximately 2.8% in the top ten. The specimen comprised peripheral blood, sampled 28 days after the second AZD1222 dose. These receptors originate from an adult who received the AZD1222 COVID-19 vaccine. The conserved cysteine and the conserved F or W are not part of the CDR3 here. Each record gives: CDR3 protein, J gene, V gene.

TSSQEGAWLSTDTQY TRBJ2-3 TRBV1
ASSYSKGGSGTEAF TRBJ1-1 TRBV6-5
ASSQSAGASGVNEQF TRBJ2-1 TRBV10-1
ASSDKGSYEQY TRBJ2-7 TRBV25-1
ASSQTGNSYEQY TRBJ2-7 TRBV14
ASTQRGTAGRTDTQY TRBJ2-3 TRBV7-8
ASSEGWREQY TRBJ2-7 TRBV6-1
ASRRKTPGQKENYGYT TRBJ1-2 TRBV6-6
ASTPDRGPTEAF TRBJ1-1 TRBV4-1
ASSTDRGINYGYT TRBJ1-2 TRBV19
ASSLGTQSGGYT TRBJ1-2 TRBV28
ASSFLQGAYNEQF TRBJ2-1 TRBV28
ASSLEGGTEAF TRBJ1-1 TRBV2
ASSPPRGLHEQY TRBJ2-7 TRBV28
ASSLDSGQASYGYT TRBJ1-2 TRBV5-4
ASGFWGAEAF TRBJ1-1 TRBV12-5
ASSEDRAVGNEQF TRBJ2-1 TRBV25-1
ASSLGGTSGTDTQY TRBJ2-3 TRBV5-1
ASSLTLPGLAGGRDTQY TRBJ2-3 TRBV11-2
ASSFSRGVYYGYT TRBJ1-2 TRBV5-1
ASSYGGQNTGELF TRBJ2-2 TRBV9
ATSGPMNTEAF TRBJ1-1 TRBV15
ASKTGHNEQF TRBJ2-1 TRBV28
ASSGLSSPLH TRBJ1-6 TRBV2
AWGPGTSGSGYEQY TRBJ2-7 TRBV30
ASSYSFESYEQY TRBJ2-7 TRBV6-5
ASSSGGGNGYT TRBJ1-2 TRBV5-4
ASRNTGTGGYTGELF TRBJ2-2 TRBV19
ASSHPGQGFGYT TRBJ1-2 TRBV14
ASSPTGNTGELF TRBJ2-2 TRBV18
ASSIGTGPSEGPQH TRBJ1-5 TRBV19
ASSYGAGGGETQY TRBJ2-5 TRBV6-5
SVRAGVSPDTQY TRBJ2-3 TRBV29-1
SVTGTSGSPAETQY TRBJ2-5 TRBV29-1
AGASSGMAYEQY TRBJ2-7 TRBV2
ASSRQGYGYT TRBJ1-2 TRBV14
ASSLKQGVSYT TRBJ1-2 TRBV11-2
AWSISRDSRNYGYT TRBJ1-2 TRBV30
ASSQESFIGGLEIAYEQY TRBJ2-7 TRBV4-1
ASNPSWGELF TRBJ2-2 TRBV19
ASSPTSGNTGELF TRBJ2-2 TRBV5-1
ASSSSYTDTQY TRBJ2-3 TRBV5-1
ASSPGQYSNQPQH TRBJ1-5 TRBV7-9
ASSLGERGHEQF TRBJ2-1 TRBV7-9
ASKSRQGAYEQY TRBJ2-7 TRBV19
SVGKGSYEQY TRBJ2-7 TRBV29-1
ASSELQGVPLH TRBJ1-6 TRBV27
SASPGVYEQY TRBJ2-7 TRBV20-1
ASSPYSGGASPEETQY TRBJ2-5 TRBV27
ASSFGTTRDEQF TRBJ2-1 TRBV5-4
ASSDHLYNEQF TRBJ2-1 TRBV6-4
ALVPGQHQETQY TRBJ2-5 TRBV30
ASSLDISTDTQY TRBJ2-3 TRBV5-4
ASSQTGPRSANEKLF TRBJ1-4 TRBV14
ASSYTTSGNPYNEQF TRBJ2-1 TRBV5-1